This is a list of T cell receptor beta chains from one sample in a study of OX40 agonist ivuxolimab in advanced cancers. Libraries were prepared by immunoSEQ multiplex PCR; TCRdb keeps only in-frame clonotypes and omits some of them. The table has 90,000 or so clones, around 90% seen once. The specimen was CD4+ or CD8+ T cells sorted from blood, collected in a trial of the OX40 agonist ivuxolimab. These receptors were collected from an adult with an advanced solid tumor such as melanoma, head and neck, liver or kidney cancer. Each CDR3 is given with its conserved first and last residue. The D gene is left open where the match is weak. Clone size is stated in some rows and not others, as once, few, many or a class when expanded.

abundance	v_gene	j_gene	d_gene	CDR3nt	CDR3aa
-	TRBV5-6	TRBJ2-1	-	TGTGCCAGCTTACGGAGCTCCTACAATGAGCAGTTCTTC	CASLRSSYNEQFF
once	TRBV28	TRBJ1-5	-	TGTGCCAGCAGTTTATGGGGCGTTAGCAATCAGCCCCAGCATTTT	CASSLWGVSNQPQHF
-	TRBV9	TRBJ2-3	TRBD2	TGTGCCAGCAGTAGCGGGAGTTTAGGGGATACGCAGTATTTT	CASSSGSLGDTQYF
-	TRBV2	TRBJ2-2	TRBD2	TGTGCCAGCAGAGGACTAGCGGACACCGGGGAGCTGTTTTTT	CASRGLADTGELFF
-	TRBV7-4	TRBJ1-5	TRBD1	TGTGCCAGCAGCCCCCAGGGACAGTCTAAAAATCAGCCCCAGCATTTT	CASSPQGQSKNQPQHF
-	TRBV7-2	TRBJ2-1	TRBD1	TGTGCCAGCAGCTCGGACAGGGGGCAGTACAATGAGCAGTTCTTC	CASSSDRGQYNEQFF
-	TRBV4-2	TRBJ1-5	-	TGTGCCAGCAGCCTAGGGCCCAATCAGCCCCAGCATTTT	CASSLGPNQPQHF
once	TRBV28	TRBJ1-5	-	TGTGCCAGCAGTTTATATGGGGGGGCGAATCAGCCCCAGCATTTT	CASSLYGGANQPQHF
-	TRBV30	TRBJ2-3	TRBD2	TGTGCCTGGAGTAAATACCCGGGACTAGCGGCAGATACGCAGTATTTT	CAWSKYPGLAADTQYF
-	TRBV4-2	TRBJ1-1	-	TGTGCCAGCAGCTTGCCCGGGAACACTGAAGCTTTCTTT	CASSLPGNTEAFF
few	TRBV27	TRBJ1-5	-	TGTGCCAGCAGTTTAGTACAGTATCAGCCCCAGCATTTT	CASSLVQYQPQHF
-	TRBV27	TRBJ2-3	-	TGTGCCAGCAGTTTTAGGGGCACAGATACGCAGTATTTT	CASSFRGTDTQYF
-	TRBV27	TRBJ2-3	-	TGTGCCAGCAGTTTCATTCGGACAGATACGCAGTATTTT	CASSFIRTDTQYF
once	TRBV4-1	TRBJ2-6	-	TGCGCCAGCAGCCAAGACCCTCCTGGGGCCAACGTCCTGACTTTC	CASSQDPPGANVLTF
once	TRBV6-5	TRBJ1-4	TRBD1	TGTGCCAGCAGTGTCACAGGGGAGGGTGAAAAACTGTTTTTT	CASSVTGEGEKLFF
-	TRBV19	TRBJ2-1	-	TGTGCCAGCCAAAAAAGGGGACTTCTTAATGAGCAGTTCTTC	CASQKRGLLNEQFF
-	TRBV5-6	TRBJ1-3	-	TGTGCCAGCAACTGGGGGGACTCTGGAAACACCATATATTTT	CASNWGDSGNTIYF
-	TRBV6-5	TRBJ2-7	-	TGTGCCAGCAGTTACCGACAGGACGGCGAGCAGTACTTC	CASSYRQDGEQYF
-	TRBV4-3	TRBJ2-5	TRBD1	TGCGCCAGCAGCCAAGCCACAGGGGGCGGGGAGACCCAGTACTTC	CASSQATGGGETQYF
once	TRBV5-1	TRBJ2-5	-	TGCGCCAGCAGCCACAATTCATTTCGCTTCGGGGAGACCCAGTACTTC	CASSHNSFRFGETQYF
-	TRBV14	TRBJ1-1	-	TGTGCCAGCAGCCAACTACTCCCCGGGGACACTGAAGCTTTCTTT	CASSQLLPGDTEAFF
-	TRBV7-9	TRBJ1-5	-	TGCGCCAGCAGCTTAGTGGATCAGCCCCAGCATTTT	CASSLVDQPQHF
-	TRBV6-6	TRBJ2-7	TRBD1	TGTGCCAGCAACCTTTGGGACAGGGGGCCCCACGAGCAGTACTTC	CASNLWDRGPHEQYF
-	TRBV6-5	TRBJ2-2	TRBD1	TGTGCCAGCAGTTACGGGACAGGGTCCGGGGAGCTGTTTTTT	CASSYGTGSGELFF
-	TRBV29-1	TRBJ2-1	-	TGCAGCATAGCGGCGGGGGAGCAGTTCTTC	CSIAAGEQFF
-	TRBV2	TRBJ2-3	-	TGTGCCAGACAAAGCACAGATACGCAGTATTTT	CARQSTDTQYF
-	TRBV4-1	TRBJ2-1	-	TGCGCCAGCAGCCAAGAAGGAGGCTTCGGCAATGAGCAGTTCTTC	CASSQEGGFGNEQFF